This section outlines one T cell receptor beta chain sequence together with its context. Its target is unknown. This record belongs to a study of OX40 agonist ivuxolimab in advanced cancers. Study-wide background: Intravenous ivuxolimab at 0.01 to 10 mg/kg was given to patients every 2 weeks. Points from the study as a whole: It was also the case that some nonresponders had low normalized T-cell clonal expansion. The CD4+ and CD8+ T cells in the blood had expanded clonally by week 6 at 0.1 to 3.0 mg/kg.

TCRdb keeps only in-frame clones here, not all; method: immunoSEQ multiplex PCR. Of 95,000 to 150,000 clones listed, 90% to 95% are singletons. CDR1 MNHNS and CDR2 SASEGT come from the germline V gene. V lost 2 bases and J 4 bases, leaving 7 bases between the germline ends. The CDR3 is made up of 13 amino acids. The genes are TRBV6-1 and TRBJ2-3, with D maybe TRBD1 (5 bases). The specimen comprised CD4+ or CD8+ T cells sorted from blood, sampled in a trial of the OX40 agonist ivuxolimab. The origin of this receptor is an adult with an advanced solid tumor such as melanoma, head and neck, liver or kidney cancer. The CDR3 bases are TGTGCCAGCAGTGAAATAGGGGCAGATACGCAGTATTTT. Amino acids: CASSEIGADTQYF.